This T cell receptor (beta chain) comes out of a study of cytomegalovirus exposure and HLA in healthy donors. Study-wide background: The roughly 670 first-cohort repertoires shared a platform with the approximately 120 validation repertoires, as reported in a later analysis. Whole-study results and caveats: The study flagged some 180 TCR beta chains as cytomegalovirus-associated.

This clone was detected only once. No antigen is known for it. TCRdb keeps only in-frame clones here, not all; method: immunoSEQ multiplex PCR. The data show under 80,000 clones, 89% seen once. The CDR3 is 14 residues long. V was clipped by 4 bases and J by 7 bases; unmatched bases: 6. The germline CDR1 and CDR2 sequences are LNHDA and SQIVND (reference sequence). The gene calls are TRBV19 and TRBJ2-7; 11 positions match TRBD1. Sequencing was carried out using PBMCs. This TCR was sampled from a woman aged 18-29 years in good health and CMV-seronegative. The CDR3 protein is CASSRGQGAREQYF. DNA of the CDR3: TGTGCCAGTAGTAGAGGACAGGGGGCGCGGGAGCAGTACTTC.